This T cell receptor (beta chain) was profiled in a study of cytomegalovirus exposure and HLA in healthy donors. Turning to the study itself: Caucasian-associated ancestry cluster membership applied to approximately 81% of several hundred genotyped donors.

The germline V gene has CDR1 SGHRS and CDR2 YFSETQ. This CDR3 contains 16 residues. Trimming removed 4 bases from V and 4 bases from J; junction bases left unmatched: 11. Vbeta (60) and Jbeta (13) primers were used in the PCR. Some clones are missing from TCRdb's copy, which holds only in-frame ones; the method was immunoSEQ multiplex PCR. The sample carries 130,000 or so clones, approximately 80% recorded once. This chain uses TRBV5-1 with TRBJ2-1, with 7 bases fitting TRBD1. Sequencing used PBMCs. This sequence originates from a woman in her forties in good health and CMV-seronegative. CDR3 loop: CASSLVTGTAYNEQFF. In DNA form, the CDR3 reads TGCGCCAGCAGCCTAGTGACAGGGACAGCGTACAATGAGCAGTTCTTC. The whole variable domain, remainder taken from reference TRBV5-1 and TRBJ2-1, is KAGVTQTPRYLIKTRGQQVTLSCSPISGHRSVSWYQQTPGQGLQFLFEYFSETQRNKGNFPGRFSGRQFSNSRSEMNVSTLELGDSALYLCASSLVTGTAYNEQFFGPGTRLTVL.